The 16 T cell receptor beta chains below all came from one sample that was sequenced in a study of a mutant IDH1 vaccine in newly diagnosed glioma. The antigens these receptors bind are not known. Noted time point: week 23, last vaccination. Doses comprised 300 ug of mutant IDH1 20-mer peptide each, plus topical imiquimod. Clones were sequenced by immunoSEQ multiplex PCR, and TCRdb holds only the in-frame ones, with some missing. The sample carries 52,000 or so clones, approximately 78% recorded once. The sequencing used PBMCs, collected from a glioma patient whose treatment included an IDH1 peptide vaccine. These receptors all come from a woman aged 40 to 50 with glioma. Some clones in this sample may be carry-over from other donors' samples.

This chain connects TRBV7-2 to TRBJ2-7; perhaps TRBD1 as D (5 bases). The CDR3 runs to 15 residues. Germline-derived CDR1 and CDR2 are SGHTA and FQGNSA. V was shortened by 5 bases and J by 3 bases, with 17 bases between the two germline ends. CDR3 DNA sequence: TGTGCCAGCAGCGAAAGGGGCGACGCCTTCTACGAGCAGTACTTC. It codes for CASSERGDAFYEQYF.

This clone was detected once. The chain recombines TRBV6-5 with TRBJ2-7; 7 nucleotides agree with TRBD1. CDR1 and CDR2 from the germline V gene are MNHEY and SVGAGI. CDR3 size: 12 residues. After removal of 8 bases from V and 3 bases from J, the junction contained 4 bases not matched to a gene. In nucleotides, the CDR3 is TGTGCCAGCCGGACAGGTAACTACGAGCAGTACTTC. This sequence encodes CASRTGNYEQYF.

The chain carries TRBV5-6 and TRBJ1-2, with D unresolved. V lost 1 base and J 4 bases, leaving 14 bases between the germline ends. CDR1 is SGHDT, CDR2 YYEEEE, per germline. The CDR3 length is 15 residues. The CDR3 loop reads CASSLSQATFYGYTF. CDR3 bases: TGTGCCAGCAGCTTGTCCCAAGCTACCTTCTATGGCTACACCTTC.

The table lists this clone with a few counts. The chain joins TRBV30 to TRBJ1-3, with D tentatively TRBD1 (5 bases). From germline, CDR1 is GTSNPN and CDR2 SVGIG (reference sequence). The germline V and J ends were trimmed by 0 bases and 0 bases, with 9 bases remaining between them. The CDR3 totals 15 residues. CDR3 residues: CAWSVGQSSGNTIYF. The CDR3 nucleotides read TGTGCCTGGAGTGTGGGGCAGAGCTCTGGAAACACCATATATTTT.

Written as DNA, the CDR3 is TGTGCCAGCAGAACAGGGAGCTCCTATAATTCACCCCTCCACTTT. This sequence encodes CASRTGSSYNSPLHF. The V gene is TRBV6-5, the J gene TRBJ1-6; D is possibly TRBD1 (6 bases). Germline-derived CDR1 and CDR2 are MNHEY and SVGAGI. The CDR3 totals 15 residues. Trimming stripped 6 bases from V and 0 bases from J, with 9 bases between.

The chain recombines TRBV6-5 with TRBJ1-1; 9 bases match TRBD1. J gave up 5 bases and V 0 bases, and 4 bases lay outside the gene matches. This CDR3 region has 15 residues. Germline V lookup: CDR1 MNHEY, CDR2 SVGAGI. DNA of the CDR3: TGTGCCAGCAGTTACTCGGGACAGGGAGGGACTGAAGCTTTCTTT. Encoded protein: CASSYSGQGGTEAFF.

V gene TRBV5-1 combines with J gene TRBJ1-1, with 8 bases aligning to TRBD1. The CDR3 consists of 14 residues. Germline assignment: CDR1 SGHRS and CDR2 YFSETQ. V dropped 2 bases and J dropped 5; count of bases not matched to a gene: 5. The CDR3 sequence is CASSFTGQVTEAFF. CDR3 nucleotides: TGCGCCAGCAGCTTCACGGGACAGGTGACTGAAGCTTTCTTT.

This clone was observed a single time. J is TRBJ2-1 and V is TRBV5-1; D is uncertain. The CDR3 runs to 13 residues. Germline V gene sequence: CDR1 SGHRS, CDR2 YFSETQ. Trimming took off 1 base at V and 8 bases at J, with 10 bases between the two ends. CDR3 coding DNA: TGCGCCAGCAGCTTGCAACTTGGCGATGAGCAGTTCTTC. Translated, it gives CASSLQLGDEQFF.

The chain recombines TRBV2 with TRBJ1-1, with D perhaps matching TRBD1 (5 bases). Between the trimmed V and J ends, which lost 7 bases and 2 bases, there was a span of 17 bases. This CDR3 has 15 residues. Germline lookup yields CDR1 SNHLY and CDR2 FYNNEI. CDR3 nucleotides: TGTGCCAGCACGAGACAGTCGGCGGGAAACACTGAAGCTTTCTTT. This gives the protein CASTRQSAGNTEAFF.

The chain has TRBV25-1 and TRBJ2-1; D gene unclear. CDR1 MGHDK and CDR2 SYGVNS come from the germline V gene. V lost 6 bases to trimming and J lost 3 bases, with 15 bases between them. The CDR3 spans 15 residues. The CDR3 DNA reads TGTGCCAGCAGGGGGTCTAGTTCTATCTACAATGAGCAGTTCTTC. It encodes CASRGSSSIYNEQFF.

This chain joins TRBV10-1 and TRBJ2-3, with TRBD2 matching over 12 bases. With 2 bases clipped from V and 3 bases from J, the junction kept 0 bases outside the gene matches. Germline CDR1 and CDR2: WNHNN and SYGVQD (reference sequence). CDR3 length equals 15 residues. This CDR3 is CASSEGLAGTDTQYF. Here the CDR3 DNA reads TGCGCCAGCAGTGAGGGACTAGCGGGAACAGATACGCAGTATTTT.

The J gene is TRBJ1-2, the V gene TRBV7-9; 7 bases match TRBD1. This CDR3 spans 18 amino acids. Germline V lookup: CDR1 SEHNR, CDR2 FQNEAQ (reference sequence). Trimming took 4 bases from V and 2 from J; bases not matched to a gene: 16. CDR3 residues: CASSWGRGPYPPNYGYTF. The CDR3 DNA is TGTGCCAGCAGCTGGGGGAGGGGGCCATATCCGCCAAACTATGGCTACACCTTC.

The chain joins TRBV19 to TRBJ1-2, with D possibly TRBD1 on 6 matching bases. V was cut by 6 bases and J by 4 bases, with 12 bases left in between. Germline CDR1 LNHDA, CDR2 SQIVND (reference sequence). The CDR3 has 13 amino acids. CDR3: CASRSGGSYGYTF. The CDR3 nucleotides are TGTGCCAGTAGGTCCGGGGGCAGCTATGGCTACACCTTC.

The V gene is TRBV5-1, the J gene TRBJ2-5; D not certain. The CDR3 totals 14 residues. Looked up from germline, CDR1 is SGHRS and CDR2 is YFSETQ. Trimming stripped 3 bases from V and 7 bases from J, with 16 bases between. The CDR3 sequence: CASSSLAGSGTQYF. Here the CDR3 DNA reads TGCGCCAGCAGCTCATTGGCAGGTTCGGGGACCCAGTACTTC.

The chain uses TRBV19 and TRBJ2-1, with D perhaps being TRBD1 or TRBD2 (6 bases each). Trimming took off 8 bases at V and 2 bases at J, with 13 bases between the two ends. This CDR3 region has 14 residues. Germline assignment: CDR1 LNHDA and CDR2 SQIVND (reference sequence). CDR3: CASSPGAAYNEQFF. CDR3 sequence (DNA): TGTGCCAGTTCTCCGGGGGCCGCCTACAATGAGCAGTTCTTC. The full variable domain, completed using reference TRBV19 and TRBJ2-1, is DGGITQSPKYLFRKEGQNVTLSCEQNLNHDAMYWYRQDPGQGLRLIYYSQIVNDFQKGDIAEGYSVSREKKESFPLTVTSAQKNPTAFYLCASSPGAAYNEQFFGPGTRLTVL.

The V call is TRBV9, the J call TRBJ2-5, with 12 bases that match TRBD2. V dropped 4 bases and J dropped 2; count of bases not matched to a gene: 6. There are 16 residues in the CDR3. Per germline, CDR1 SGDLS and CDR2 YYNGEE. CDR3 sequence: CASSPRLAGDQETQYF. CDR3 coding DNA: TGTGCCAGCAGCCCCAGACTAGCGGGGGATCAAGAGACCCAGTACTTC.